These T cell receptor beta chains were read from a single sample in a study of OX40 agonist ivuxolimab in advanced cancers. TCRdb keeps only in-frame clones here, not all; method: immunoSEQ multiplex PCR. Here the sample spans roughly 68,000 clones, 80% to 90% being singletons. The material sequenced was CD4+ or CD8+ T cells sorted from blood, taken in a trial of the OX40 agonist ivuxolimab. Receptor source: an adult with an advanced solid tumor such as melanoma, head and neck, liver or kidney cancer. CDR3s include the opening cysteine and the closing phenylalanine or tryptophan. Fields, in order: CDR3 length, clone size, V gene, D gene, J gene, CDR3 DNA, CDR3 protein. The D gene is left open where the match is weak. Clone size is shown for a subset of rows, as once, few, many or a class of expanded clone.

>14|.|TRBV5-1|.|TRBJ2-7
TGCGCCAGCACCATGGCTGGGGCTCAGGGGGAGCAGTACTTC
CASTMAGAQGEQYF
>12|.|TRBV10-2|.|TRBJ1-1
TGCGCCAGCAGTGAAGGGAACCCTGAAGCTTTCTTT
CASSEGNPEAFF
>14|.|TRBV30|TRBD1|TRBJ1-1
TGTGCCTGGACCGTACCGGGACAGTCGTCTGAAGCTTTCTTT
CAWTVPGQSSEAFF
>15|.|TRBV4-2|.|TRBJ2-7
TGTGCCAGCAGCCAAGACCTTAGCGGCTCCTACGAGCAGTACTTC
CASSQDLSGSYEQYF
>16|.|TRBV9|TRBD2|TRBJ2-2
TGTGCCAGCAGCGTAGCTAGCGGGAGTCCCCCCGGGGAGCTGTTTTTT
CASSVASGSPPGELFF
>13|.|TRBV7-2|.|TRBJ2-5
TGTGCCAGCAGCTTAGCCTTCCAAGAGACCCAGTACTTC
CASSLAFQETQYF
>14|.|TRBV28|.|TRBJ1-1
TGTGCCTCTACCCCCGGGTTGTGGGACACTGAAGCTTTCTTT
CASTPGLWDTEAFF
>15|.|TRBV6-5|TRBD2|TRBJ2-7
TGTGCCAGCAGTGGCCCGGGACTAGGAACGGAGGAGCAGTACTTC
CASSGPGLGTEEQYF
>15|once|TRBV27|TRBD1|TRBJ2-7
TGTGCCAGCAGTTTATTCCCGGGACAGACCTACGAGCAGTACTTC
CASSLFPGQTYEQYF
>15|.|TRBV19|TRBD1|TRBJ1-2
TGTGCCAGTAGTAAGGGGGACAGGGGTAACTATGGCTACACCTTC
CASSKGDRGNYGYTF
>14|.|TRBV19|.|TRBJ2-3
TGTGCCAGTAGCCGGGTAGCCTCGGGGGATACGCAGTATTTT
CASSRVASGDTQYF
>14|.|TRBV11-2|.|TRBJ1-1
TGTGCCAGCAGCTTAGAGGGGGCGAGCACTGAAGCTTTCTTT
CASSLEGASTEAFF
>16|.|TRBV7-9|TRBD2|TRBJ2-3
TGTGCCAGCAGCTCAGTCCGGGGGGAAAACACAGATACGCAGTATTTT
CASSSVRGENTDTQYF
>13|.|TRBV7-2|.|TRBJ1-3
TGTGCCAGCACAGCGACCTCTGGAAACACCATATATTTT
CASTATSGNTIYF
>16|.|TRBV5-6|TRBD1|TRBJ2-3
TGTGCCAGCAGCTTTATTGGGACAGGGAGCACAGATACGCAGTATTTT
CASSFIGTGSTDTQYF
>14|.|TRBV10-3|.|TRBJ2-3
TGTGCCATCAGTGAGAATGGCTCCACAGATACGCAGTATTTT
CAISENGSTDTQYF
>17|.|TRBV11-1|TRBD2|TRBJ2-2
TGTGCCAGCAGGACTAGCGGGAGAGTGCGTAACACCGGGGAGCTGTTTTTT
CASRTSGRVRNTGELFF
>16|.|TRBV15|TRBD1|TRBJ2-7
TGTGCCACCAGCAGAGATTTTCCGGGACAGGGCTACGAGCAGTACTTC
CATSRDFPGQGYEQYF
>13|.|TRBV27|.|TRBJ1-1
TGTGCCAGCAGTTTATCACCCCGGGGTGAAGCTTTCTTT
CASSLSPRGEAFF
>14|.|TRBV30|.|TRBJ1-2
TGTGCCTGGATCCCCAAAGACAGGATATATGGCTACACCTTC
CAWIPKDRIYGYTF
>14|.|TRBV11-2|.|TRBJ2-2
TGTGCCAGCAGCGGACCAGGGAGGACCGGGGAGCTGTTTTTT
CASSGPGRTGELFF
>16|.|TRBV19|TRBD2|TRBJ2-1
TGTGCCAGTAGGGGGGGACTAGCGGGAGTAGGAAATGAGCAGTTCTTC
CASRGGLAGVGNEQFF
>16|.|TRBV21-1|.|TRBJ1-5
TGTGCCAGCAGCAAAGTACGGACAGGGAACAATCAGCCCCAGCATTTT
CASSKVRTGNNQPQHF